What follows are 21 T cell receptor beta chains derived from one specimen sequenced in a study of OX40 agonist ivuxolimab in advanced cancers. Only in-frame clones appear in the TCRdb table, and some are missing; sequencing was by immunoSEQ multiplex PCR. The data contain roughly 70,000 clones, approximately 78% of them singletons. Sample: CD4+ or CD8+ T cells sorted from blood, taken in a trial of the OX40 agonist ivuxolimab. These receptors were taken from an adult with an advanced solid tumor such as melanoma, head and neck, liver or kidney cancer.

The rearrangement uses TRBV7-2 and TRBJ2-1, with 9 bases that match TRBD2. The CDR3 spans 15 residues. J was trimmed by 8 bases and V by 5 bases; bases with no gene match: 10. Per the germline V gene, CDR1 is SGHTA and CDR2 is FQGNSA. CDR3 sequence: CASSPTSGFVHEQFF. CDR3 DNA sequence: TGTGCCAGCAGCCCAACTAGCGGGTTTGTCCATGAGCAGTTCTTC.

The genes are TRBV5-1 and TRBJ2-3; unclear D gene. The CDR3 is 11 amino acids. Trimming shortened V by 0 bases and J by 6 bases, and 2 bases separated the two germline ends. Germline values: CDR1 SGHRS, CDR2 YFSETQ. The CDR3 bases are TGCGCCAGCAGCTTGGTGGATACGCAGTATTTT. As protein: CASSLVDTQYF.

CDR3 amino acids: CASSLTGAGNTIYF. The CDR3, as DNA: TGTGCCAGCAGCCTCACAGGGGCTGGAAACACCATATATTTT. The V gene is TRBV5-4, the J gene TRBJ1-3, with TRBD1 identical over 7 bases. This CDR3 contains 14 residues. The junction had 3 bases not matched to a gene; V was cut back by 4 bases and J by 2 bases. Germline V CDR1 and CDR2: SGHNT, YYREEE (reference sequence).

This clone was seen a handful of times. The rearrangement links TRBV5-1 to TRBJ1-6; TRBD1 might be the D (5 bases). Germline V lookup: CDR1 SGHRS, CDR2 YFSETQ. V lost 2 bases and J lost 7, with 10 bases in between. This CDR3 contains 14 residues. Here the CDR3 reads CASSLAGVNSPLHF. DNA for the CDR3: TGCGCCAGCAGCTTAGCGGGGGTCAATTCACCCCTCCACTTT.

This clone was recorded only once. The chain combines TRBV6-6 with TRBJ1-5, with TRBD1 matching over 9 bases. Unmatched junction bases numbered 6, after V lost 4 bases and J lost 2 bases. CDR1 is MNHNY, CDR2 SVGAGI, per germline (reference sequence). CDR3 length: 16 residues. The chain's CDR3 is CASSSTDRGGNQPQHF. In DNA, the CDR3 is TGTGCCAGCAGTTCAACGGACAGGGGTGGCAATCAGCCCCAGCATTTT.

The chain joins TRBV4-2 to TRBJ1-2; 7 positions agree with TRBD1. Germline V lookup: CDR1 LGHNA, CDR2 YNFKEQ. Losses at the gene ends were 0 bases for V and 4 bases for J; bases not matched to a gene: 8. This CDR3 has 16 residues. CDR3 sequence: CASSQDATGRGYGYTF. Written as DNA, the CDR3 is TGTGCCAGCAGCCAAGATGCGACAGGGCGAGGCTATGGCTACACCTTC.

The chain is built from TRBV12-5 and TRBJ1-4, with a weak D call TRBD1 (5 bases). V was cut by 9 bases and J by 2 bases, with 19 bases left in between. Germline loops: CDR1 LGHNT, CDR2 FRNRAP. The CDR3 is 16 residues long. CDR3 region: CARKGPRESTNEKLFF. The CDR3 coding sequence is TGTGCTAGAAAGGGACCCAGGGAATCTACTAATGAAAAACTGTTTTTT.

The chain is built from TRBV30 and TRBJ2-1; 7 nucleotides align to TRBD2. V lost 0 bases and J lost 2; bases outside the gene matches: 7. Germline V gene lookup returns CDR1 GTSNPN and CDR2 SVGIG (reference sequence). The CDR3 extends over 16 amino acids. CDR3 bases: TGTGCCTGGAGTGTACGTGCCGGGGGGACCTACAATGAGCAGTTCTTC. Protein sequence: CAWSVRAGGTYNEQFF.

V is TRBV18 and J is TRBJ1-4, with a tentative D call TRBD1 (5 bases). Trimming shortened V by 3 bases and J by 5 bases, and 13 bases separated the two germline ends. The CDR3 has 15 residues. Germline CDR1 and CDR2: KGHSH and LQKENI. CDR3 sequence (DNA): TGTGCCAGCTCACCGGGCGGGACGGAAAATGAAAAACTGTTTTTT. Translating it yields CASSPGGTENEKLFF.

V gene TRBV5-1 combines with J gene TRBJ1-4; 8 positions match TRBD1. CDR3 length: 15 amino acids. Looked up from germline, CDR1 is SGHRS and CDR2 is YFSETQ. The trim removed 6 bases at V and 8 bases at J, leaving 12 bases unmatched. The DNA of the CDR3 is TGCGCCAGCACCCATAAAGGACAGGGAAGCGAAAAACTGTTTTTT. Its protein is CASTHKGQGSEKLFF.

V is TRBV6-5 and J is TRBJ1-1, with a tentative D call TRBD1 (5 bases). V lost 0 bases, J lost 4 bases, and 9 bases lay in between. Germline values: CDR1 MNHEY, CDR2 SVGAGI. The CDR3 covers 14 residues. The CDR3 sequence: CASSYSVGVTEAFF. The CDR3 bases are TGTGCCAGCAGTTACTCGGTAGGGGTCACTGAAGCTTTCTTT.

In this sample, this clone turned up a few times. The chain carries TRBV2 and TRBJ1-6; 7 bases match TRBD1. With 2 bases clipped from V and 9 bases from J, the junction kept 4 bases outside the gene matches. This CDR3 spans 14 amino acids. CDR1 is SNHLY, CDR2 FYNNEI, per germline. The CDR3 region has the DNA TGTGCCAGCAGTGAAAGGGCAGGGGGTTCACCCCTCCACTTT. Amino acids: CASSERAGGSPLHF.

V usage is TRBV5-1 and J usage is TRBJ1-4; 7 nucleotides align to TRBD1. V lost 2 bases to trimming and J lost 2 bases; unmatched junction nucleotides: 0. The germline CDR1 and CDR2 sequences are SGHRS and YFSETQ. The CDR3 contains 14 residues. CDR3 loop: CASSFRGTNEKLFF. In DNA form, the CDR3 reads TGCGCCAGCAGCTTCAGGGGGACTAATGAAAAACTGTTTTTT.

The chain combines TRBV5-1 with TRBJ1-2; 9 nucleotides line up with TRBD1. CDR3 size: 15 residues. Losses at the gene ends were 4 bases for V and 2 bases for J; bases not matched to a gene: 6. Germline assignment: CDR1 SGHRS and CDR2 YFSETQ. The CDR3 DNA sequence: TGCGCCAGCAGCAGGGGGGACAGGGAAAACTATGGCTACACCTTC. This sequence encodes CASSRGDRENYGYTF. The full variable domain, its missing parts supplied by reference TRBV5-1 and TRBJ1-2, is KAGVTQTPRYLIKTRGQQVTLSCSPISGHRSVSWYQQTPGQGLQFLFEYFSETQRNKGNFPGRFSGRQFSNSRSEMNVSTLELGDSALYLCASSRGDRENYGYTFGSGTRLTVV.

This chain connects TRBV5-1 to TRBJ2-5; a possible D gene is TRBD2 (5 bases). This CDR3 has 14 amino acids. V shed 0 bases and J shed 5 bases, with 11 bases lying between them. Per the germline V gene, CDR1 is SGHRS and CDR2 is YFSETQ. The chain's CDR3 is CASSLDGVVETQYF. In nucleotides, the CDR3 is TGCGCCAGCAGCTTGGACGGGGTGGTGGAGACCCAGTACTTC.

The sample holds a few counts of this clone. The DNA for the CDR3 is TGTGCCAGCAGCTTAACAGGGTCCACCCCGGGGACCTATGGCTACACCTTC. Translating gives CASSLTGSTPGTYGYTF. The chain has TRBV7-8 and TRBJ1-2; maybe TRBD1 (6 bases). The V gene's germline CDR1 is SGHVS and CDR2 FQNEAQ. The CDR3 contains 17 residues. Trimming removed 2 bases from V and 4 bases from J, with 20 bases in between.

The chain combines TRBV5-8 with TRBJ2-1, with 11 nucleotides matching TRBD1. Germline-derived CDR1 and CDR2 are SGHTS and YDEGEE. J lost 9 bases, V lost 5 bases, and 13 bases had no gene match. CDR3 length: 16 residues. The CDR3 region is CASSLMIGQGAPEQFF. The CDR3 coding sequence is TGTGCCAGCAGTTTGATGATCGGACAGGGGGCGCCTGAGCAGTTCTTC.

V is TRBV28 and J is TRBJ2-2; possibly TRBD2 for D (5 bases). V lost 2 bases and J 6 bases, leaving 16 bases between the germline ends. CDR1 is MDHEN and CDR2 is SYDVKM in the germline V gene. The CDR3 runs to 16 residues. CDR3 protein: CASSLTGSYPPGELFF. DNA for the CDR3: TGTGCCAGCAGTTTAACGGGGTCGTACCCTCCCGGGGAGCTGTTTTTT.

Here the CDR3 reads CASSVRGMNTEAFF. For the CDR3, the DNA is TGTGCCAGCAGCGTAAGGGGAATGAACACTGAAGCTTTCTTT. The J gene is TRBJ1-1, the V gene TRBV9; weak D call: TRBD1 (5 bases). The CDR3 is 14 residues long. Germline V gene lookup returns CDR1 SGDLS and CDR2 YYNGEE. Trimming took off 1 base at V and 0 bases at J, with 7 bases between the two ends.

This chain uses TRBV7-8 with TRBJ2-5; TRBD1 matches 8 bases. The DNA end favors TRBJ2-7, so the J call may be wrong. CDR1 SGHVS and CDR2 FQNEAQ come from the germline V gene. This CDR3 has 14 amino acids. The CDR3 DNA sequence: TGTGCCAGCAGCAAGGACAGGGCAGCCTACGAGCAGTACTTC. This sequence encodes CASSKDRAAYEQYF.

In this sample, this clone turned up once. The V call is TRBV19, the J call TRBJ2-3; possible D gene TRBD1, 5 bases. Trimming removed 6 bases at V and 3 bases at J, with 16 bases between. Germline V CDR1 and CDR2: LNHDA, SQIVND (reference sequence). The CDR3 spans 15 residues. The CDR3 spells CASSPGHGLTDTQYF. The DNA for the CDR3 is TGTGCCAGTAGCCCCGGACACGGGCTTACAGATACGCAGTATTTT.